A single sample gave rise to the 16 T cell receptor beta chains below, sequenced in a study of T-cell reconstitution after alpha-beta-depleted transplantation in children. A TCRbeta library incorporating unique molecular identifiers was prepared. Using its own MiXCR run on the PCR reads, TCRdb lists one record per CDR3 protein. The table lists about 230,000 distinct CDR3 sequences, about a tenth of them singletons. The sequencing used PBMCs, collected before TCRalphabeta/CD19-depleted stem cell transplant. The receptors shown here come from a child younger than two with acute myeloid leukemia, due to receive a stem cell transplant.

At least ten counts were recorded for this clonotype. This CDR3 is CASSHGTVKGEQYF. The CDR3 region has the DNA TGCGCCAGCAGCCACGGGACAGTCAAGGGCGAGCAGTACTTC. V gene TRBV5-1 combines with J gene TRBJ2-7; TRBD1 matches 7 bases. Per the germline V gene, CDR1 is SGHRS and CDR2 is YFSETQ. This CDR3 comprises 14 residues. V gave up 4 bases and J gave up 6 bases; unmatched junction bases: 10.

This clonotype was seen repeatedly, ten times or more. The CDR3 bases are TGCAGTGCTAGTAGCGGGAATAGCAATCAGCCCCAGCATTTT. As protein: CSASSGNSNQPQHF. The chain uses TRBV20-1 and TRBJ1-5; D gene uncertain. The CDR3 spans 14 residues. Germline V gene sequence: CDR1 DFQATT, CDR2 SNEGSKA (reference sequence). V lost 3 bases, J lost 0 bases, and 9 bases lay in between.

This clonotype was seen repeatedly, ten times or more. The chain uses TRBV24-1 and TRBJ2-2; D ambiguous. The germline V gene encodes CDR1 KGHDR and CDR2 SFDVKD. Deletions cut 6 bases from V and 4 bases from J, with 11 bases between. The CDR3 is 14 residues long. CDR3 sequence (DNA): TGTGCCACCAGTATAGGTGAACCCACCGGGGAGCTGTTTTTT. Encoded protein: CATSIGEPTGELFF.

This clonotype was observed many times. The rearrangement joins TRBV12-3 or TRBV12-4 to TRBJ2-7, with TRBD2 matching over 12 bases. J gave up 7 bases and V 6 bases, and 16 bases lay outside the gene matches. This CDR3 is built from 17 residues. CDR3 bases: TGTGCCAGCAGGTCCGACAGGGGACTAGCGGGTAGTGGGGAGCAGTACTTC. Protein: CASRSDRGLAGSGEQYF.

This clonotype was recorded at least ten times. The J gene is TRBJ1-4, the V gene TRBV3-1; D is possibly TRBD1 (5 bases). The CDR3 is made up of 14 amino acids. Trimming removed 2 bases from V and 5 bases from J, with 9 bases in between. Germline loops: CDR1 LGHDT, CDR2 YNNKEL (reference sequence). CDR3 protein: CASSQWGQNEKLFF. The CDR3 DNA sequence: TGTGCCAGCAGCCAATGGGGCCAGAATGAAAAACTGTTTTTT.

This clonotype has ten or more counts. The CDR3 sequence is CASRRQGRDTQYF. The CDR3 bases are TGTGCCAGCAGACGACAGGGACGAGATACGCAGTATTTT. The chain combines TRBV6-1 with TRBJ2-3; 7 bases agree with TRBD1. The J segment lost 5 bases and the V segment lost 6 bases, leaving 5 bases of the junction unmatched. Germline values: CDR1 MNHNS, CDR2 SASEGT. This CDR3 contains 13 residues.

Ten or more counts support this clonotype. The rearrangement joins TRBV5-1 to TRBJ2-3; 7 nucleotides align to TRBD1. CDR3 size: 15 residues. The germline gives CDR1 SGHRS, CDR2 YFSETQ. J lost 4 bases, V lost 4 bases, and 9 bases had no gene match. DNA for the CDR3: TGCGCCAGCAGCGGATCAGGGGGAAGGGCAGATACGCAGTATTTT. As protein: CASSGSGGRADTQYF.

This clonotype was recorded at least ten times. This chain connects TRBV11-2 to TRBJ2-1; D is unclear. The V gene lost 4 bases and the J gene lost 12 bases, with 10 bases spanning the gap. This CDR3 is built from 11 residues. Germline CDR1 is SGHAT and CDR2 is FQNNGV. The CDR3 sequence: CASSSQRRQFF. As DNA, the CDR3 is TGTGCCAGCAGCTCTCAAAGGAGGCAGTTCTTC. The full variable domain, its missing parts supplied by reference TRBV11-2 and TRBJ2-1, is EAGVAQSPRYKIIEKRQSVAFWCNPISGHATLYWYQQILGQGPKLLIQFQNNGVVDDSQLPKDRFSAERLKGVDSTLKIQPAKLEDSAVYLCASSSQRRQFFGPGTRLTVL.

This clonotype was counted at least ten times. The CDR3 bases are TGTGCCAGCAGCCACCTCTCGGGAAACACCATATATTTT. Its translation: CASSHLSGNTIYF. The V call is TRBV14, the J call TRBJ1-3, with no clear D. The germline V gene has CDR1 SGHDN and CDR2 FVKESK. This CDR3 contains 13 residues. The V end was cut by 3 bases, the J end by 4 bases, with 7 bases between.

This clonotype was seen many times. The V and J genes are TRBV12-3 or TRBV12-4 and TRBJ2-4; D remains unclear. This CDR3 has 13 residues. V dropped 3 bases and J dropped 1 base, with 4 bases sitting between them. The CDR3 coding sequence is TGTGCCAGCAGTTTCAGGGCCAAAAACATTCAGTACTTC. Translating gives CASSFRAKNIQYF.

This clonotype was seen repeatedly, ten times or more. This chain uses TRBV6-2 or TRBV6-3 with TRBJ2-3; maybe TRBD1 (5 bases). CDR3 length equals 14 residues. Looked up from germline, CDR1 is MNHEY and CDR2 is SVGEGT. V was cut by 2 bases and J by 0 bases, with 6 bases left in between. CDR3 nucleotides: TGTGCCAGCAGTTACGACAGAAGCACAGATACGCAGTATTTT. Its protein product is CASSYDRSTDTQYF.

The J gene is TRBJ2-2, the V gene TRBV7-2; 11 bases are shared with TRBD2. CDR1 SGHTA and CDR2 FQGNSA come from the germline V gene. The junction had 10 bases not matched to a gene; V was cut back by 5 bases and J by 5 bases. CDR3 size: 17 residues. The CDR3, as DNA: TGTGCCAGCAGCCCCCAGGGACTAGCGGTAATTACCGGGGAGCTGTTTTTT. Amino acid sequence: CASSPQGLAVITGELFF.

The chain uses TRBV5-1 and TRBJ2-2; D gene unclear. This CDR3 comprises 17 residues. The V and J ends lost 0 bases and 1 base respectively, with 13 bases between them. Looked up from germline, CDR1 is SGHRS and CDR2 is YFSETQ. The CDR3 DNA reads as TGCGCCAGCAGCTTGGGTGTAGCACTCTTGAACACCGGGGAGCTGTTTTTT. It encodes CASSLGVALLNTGELFF.

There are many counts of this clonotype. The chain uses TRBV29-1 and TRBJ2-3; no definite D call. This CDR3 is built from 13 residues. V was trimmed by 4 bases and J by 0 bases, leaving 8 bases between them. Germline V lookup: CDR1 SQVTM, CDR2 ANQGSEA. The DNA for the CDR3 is TGCAGCGTTGCAGTCCGCAGCACAGATACGCAGTATTTT. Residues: CSVAVRSTDTQYF.

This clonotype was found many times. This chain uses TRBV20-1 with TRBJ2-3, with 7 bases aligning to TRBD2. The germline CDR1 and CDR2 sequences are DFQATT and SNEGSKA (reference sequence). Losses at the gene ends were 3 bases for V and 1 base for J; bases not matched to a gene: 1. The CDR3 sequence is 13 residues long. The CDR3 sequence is CSARAGGTDTQYF. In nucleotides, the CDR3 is TGCAGTGCTAGGGCGGGAGGCACAGATACGCAGTATTTT.

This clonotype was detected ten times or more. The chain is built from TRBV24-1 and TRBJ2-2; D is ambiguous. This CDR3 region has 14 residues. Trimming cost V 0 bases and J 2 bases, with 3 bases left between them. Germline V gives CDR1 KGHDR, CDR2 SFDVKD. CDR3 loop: CATSDLANTGELFF. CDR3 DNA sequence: TGTGCCACCAGTGATTTGGCCAACACCGGGGAGCTGTTTTTT.